This T cell receptor beta chain derives from a study of control samples from healthy donors and cancer patients. CDR3 length equals 15 residues. Germline CDR1 LNHDA, CDR2 SQIVND (reference sequence). V gave up 3 bases and J gave up 0 bases, with 8 bases separating them. Method: immunoSEQ multiplex PCR; TCRdb's copy keeps in-frame clones and lacks some. The sample shows around 160,000 clones, roughly 93% of them seen only once. The specimen was blood. The receptor's source is a man younger than 35 in good health. The V and J genes are TRBV19 and TRBJ1-4; D possibly corresponds to TRBD1 (5 bases). CDR3 protein: CASSIMTATNEKLFF. In DNA, the CDR3 is TGTGCCAGTAGTATTATGACAGCAACTAATGAAAAACTGTTTTTT.